This note documents a single T cell receptor beta chain sequence. Its antigen remains unidentified. The study ran its PCR with 60 Vbeta and 13 Jbeta primers. TCRdb keeps only in-frame clones here, not all; method: immunoSEQ multiplex PCR. Here the sample spans about 120,000 clones, about 85% being singletons. The sample belongs to a study of cytomegalovirus exposure and HLA in healthy donors. Study outcomes and limitations: V- and J-gene trimming of TCR beta was linked (in a later analysis) to a missense DCLRE1C variant. Rare TCR sequences predominated, though certain public TCRs were found in many donors. There were several of the most significant clusters that appeared linked to common viral pathogens in a later analysis. An observed cluster of highly shared sequence variants was recorded as a likely sequencing artifact.

The germline gives CDR1 MGHRA, CDR2 YSYEKL. This CDR3 is built from 16 residues. The trim removed 0 bases at V and 4 bases at J, leaving 6 bases unmatched. J is TRBJ2-3 and V is TRBV4-1; 8 bases agree with TRBD2. Material: PBMCs. This TCR came from a man in his late teens or twenties in good health and CMV-seropositive. CDR3 residues: CASSQEPGGVPDTQYF. In DNA, the CDR3 is TGCGCCAGCAGCCAAGAACCCGGGGGGGTCCCAGATACGCAGTATTTT.